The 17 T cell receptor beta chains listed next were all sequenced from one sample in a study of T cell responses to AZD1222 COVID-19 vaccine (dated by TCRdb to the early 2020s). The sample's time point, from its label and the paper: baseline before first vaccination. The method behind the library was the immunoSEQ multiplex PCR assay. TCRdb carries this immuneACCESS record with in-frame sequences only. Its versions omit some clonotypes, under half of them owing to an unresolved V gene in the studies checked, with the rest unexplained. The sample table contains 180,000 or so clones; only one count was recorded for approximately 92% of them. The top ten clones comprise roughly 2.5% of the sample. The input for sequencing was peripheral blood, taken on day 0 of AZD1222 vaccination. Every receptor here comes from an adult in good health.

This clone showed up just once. The CDR3 spells CAISESKGRGNTGELFF. The DNA for the CDR3 is TGTGCCATCAGTGAATCGAAGGGGAGGGGAAACACCGGGGAGCTGTTTTTT. The chain combines TRBV10-3 with TRBJ2-2, with 7 bases aligning to TRBD2. This CDR3 contains 17 residues. Trimming removed 3 bases from V and 2 bases from J; junction bases left unmatched: 9. Germline V gives CDR1 ENHRY, CDR2 SYGVKD.

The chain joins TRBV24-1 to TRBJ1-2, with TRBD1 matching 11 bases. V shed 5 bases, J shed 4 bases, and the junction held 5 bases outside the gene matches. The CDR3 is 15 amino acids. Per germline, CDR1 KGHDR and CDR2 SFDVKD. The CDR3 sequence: CATSGGQGAIYGYTF. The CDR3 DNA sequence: TGTGCCACCAGTGGAGGACAGGGGGCGATCTATGGCTACACCTTC.

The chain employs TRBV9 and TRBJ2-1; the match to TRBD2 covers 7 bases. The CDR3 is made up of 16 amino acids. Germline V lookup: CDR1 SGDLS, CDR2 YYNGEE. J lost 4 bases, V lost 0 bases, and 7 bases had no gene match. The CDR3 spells CASSVGQSGVYNEQFF. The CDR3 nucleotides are TGTGCCAGCAGCGTAGGCCAGAGCGGGGTTTACAATGAGCAGTTCTTC.

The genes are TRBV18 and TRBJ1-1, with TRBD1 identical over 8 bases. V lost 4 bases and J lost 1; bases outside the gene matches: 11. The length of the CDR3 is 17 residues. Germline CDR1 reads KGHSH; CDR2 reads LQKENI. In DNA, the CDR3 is TGTGCCAGCTCACGGGTGGACAGGGCACTCCCGAACACTGAAGCTTTCTTT. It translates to CASSRVDRALPNTEAFF.

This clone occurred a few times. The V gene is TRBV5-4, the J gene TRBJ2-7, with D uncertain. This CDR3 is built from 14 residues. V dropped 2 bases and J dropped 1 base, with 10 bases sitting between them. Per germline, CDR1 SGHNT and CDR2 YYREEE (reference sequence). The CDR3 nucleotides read TGTGCCAGCAGCTTCCGGACCGATTCCTACGAGCAGTACTTC. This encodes CASSFRTDSYEQYF. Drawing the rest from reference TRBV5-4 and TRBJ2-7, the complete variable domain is ETGVTQSPTHLIKTRGQQVTLRCSSQSGHNTVSWYQQALGQGPQFIFQYYREEENGRGNFPPRFSGLQFPNYSSELNVNALELDDSALYLCASSFRTDSYEQYFGPGTRLTVT.

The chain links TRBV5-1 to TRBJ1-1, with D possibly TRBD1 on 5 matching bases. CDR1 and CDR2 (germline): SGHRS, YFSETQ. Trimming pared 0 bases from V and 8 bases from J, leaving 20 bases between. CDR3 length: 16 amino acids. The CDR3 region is CASSLEGGRGRGEAFF. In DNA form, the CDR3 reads TGCGCCAGCAGCTTGGAAGGAGGGAGGGGACGTGGAGAAGCTTTCTTT.

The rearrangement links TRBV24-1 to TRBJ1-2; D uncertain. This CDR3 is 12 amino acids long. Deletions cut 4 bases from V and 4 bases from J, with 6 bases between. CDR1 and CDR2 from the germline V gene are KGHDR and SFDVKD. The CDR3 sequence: CATSEVGYGYTF. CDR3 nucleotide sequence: TGTGCCACCAGTGAGGTGGGCTATGGCTACACCTTC.

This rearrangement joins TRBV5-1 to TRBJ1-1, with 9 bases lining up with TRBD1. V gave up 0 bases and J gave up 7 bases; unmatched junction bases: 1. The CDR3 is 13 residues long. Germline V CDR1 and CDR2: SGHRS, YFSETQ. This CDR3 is CASSLGQGDEAFF. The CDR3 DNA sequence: TGCGCCAGCAGCTTGGGACAGGGGGATGAAGCTTTCTTT. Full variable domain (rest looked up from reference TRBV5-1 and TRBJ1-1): KAGVTQTPRYLIKTRGQQVTLSCSPISGHRSVSWYQQTPGQGLQFLFEYFSETQRNKGNFPGRFSGRQFSNSRSEMNVSTLELGDSALYLCASSLGQGDEAFFGQGTRLTVV.

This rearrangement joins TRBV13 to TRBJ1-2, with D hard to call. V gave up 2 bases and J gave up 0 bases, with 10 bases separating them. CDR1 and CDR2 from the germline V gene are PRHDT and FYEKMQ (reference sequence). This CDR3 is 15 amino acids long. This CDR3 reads CASSLPRASNYGYTF. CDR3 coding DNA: TGTGCCAGCAGCTTACCCAGAGCGTCTAACTATGGCTACACCTTC.

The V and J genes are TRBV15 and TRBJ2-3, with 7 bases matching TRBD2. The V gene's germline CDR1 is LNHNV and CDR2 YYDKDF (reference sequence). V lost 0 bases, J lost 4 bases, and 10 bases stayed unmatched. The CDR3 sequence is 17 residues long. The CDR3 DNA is TGTGCCACCAGCAGAGATAGGCGGGCGGGAGTACCAGATACGCAGTATTTT. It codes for CATSRDRRAGVPDTQYF.

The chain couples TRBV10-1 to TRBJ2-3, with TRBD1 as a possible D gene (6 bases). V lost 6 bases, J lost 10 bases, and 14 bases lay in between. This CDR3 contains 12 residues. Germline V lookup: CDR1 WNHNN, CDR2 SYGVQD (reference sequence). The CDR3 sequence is CASSEGVRPQYF. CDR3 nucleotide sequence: TGCGCCAGCAGCGAGGGGGTTAGGCCGCAGTATTTT.

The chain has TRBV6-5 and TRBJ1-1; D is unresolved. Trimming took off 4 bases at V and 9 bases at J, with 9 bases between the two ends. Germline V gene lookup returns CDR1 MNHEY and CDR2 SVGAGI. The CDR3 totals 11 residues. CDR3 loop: CASSSPGQAFF. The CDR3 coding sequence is TGTGCCAGCAGTTCCCCGGGCCAAGCTTTCTTT.

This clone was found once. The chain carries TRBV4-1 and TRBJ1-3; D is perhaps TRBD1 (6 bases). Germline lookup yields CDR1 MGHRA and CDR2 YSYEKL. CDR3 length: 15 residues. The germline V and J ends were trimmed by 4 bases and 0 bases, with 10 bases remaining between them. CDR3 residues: CASSPGHRSGNTIYF. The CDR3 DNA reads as TGCGCCAGCAGCCCGGGACACCGCTCTGGAAACACCATATATTTT.

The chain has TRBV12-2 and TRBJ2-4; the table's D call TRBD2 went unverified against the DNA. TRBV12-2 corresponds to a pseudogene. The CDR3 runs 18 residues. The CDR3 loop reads CASRLPPGLRLAKNIQYF. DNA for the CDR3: TGTGCAAGTCGCTTACCTCCGGGACTTCGTCTAGCCAAAAACATTCAGTACTTC.

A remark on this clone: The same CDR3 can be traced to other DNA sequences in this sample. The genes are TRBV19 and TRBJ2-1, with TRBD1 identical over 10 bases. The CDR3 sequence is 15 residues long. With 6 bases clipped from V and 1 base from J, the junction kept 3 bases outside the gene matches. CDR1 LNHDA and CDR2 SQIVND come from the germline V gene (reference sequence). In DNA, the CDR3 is TGTGCCAGTAGCCCGGACAGGGGGTCCTACAATGAGCAGTTCTTC. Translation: CASSPDRGSYNEQFF.

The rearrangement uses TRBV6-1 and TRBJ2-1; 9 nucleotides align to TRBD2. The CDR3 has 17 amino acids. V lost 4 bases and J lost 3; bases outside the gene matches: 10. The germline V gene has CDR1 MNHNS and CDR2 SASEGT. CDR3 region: CASSGSSAGGIYNEQFF. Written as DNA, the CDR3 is TGTGCCAGCAGTGGCTCGTCTGCGGGAGGGATCTACAATGAGCAGTTCTTC.

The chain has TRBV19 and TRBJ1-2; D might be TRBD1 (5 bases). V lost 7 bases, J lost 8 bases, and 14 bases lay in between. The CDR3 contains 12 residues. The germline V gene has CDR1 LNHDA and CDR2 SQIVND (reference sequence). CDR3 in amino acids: CASNPGSGGYTF. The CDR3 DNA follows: TGTGCCAGTAATCCAGGGTCAGGAGGCTACACCTTC.